A few counts support the clone carrying this T cell receptor (beta chain). Its target is unknown. The sample is drawn from a study of cytomegalovirus exposure and HLA in healthy donors. Study overall: Genotyping of roughly 400 donors showed that 80% to 85% belonged to the Caucasian-associated ancestry cluster. Study-level results: Later on, analysis showed that most CMV-associated TCR beta chains appeared to be HLA-restricted. A few V segments could not be told apart, such as TRBV6-2 and TRBV6-3, and were left out.

The V end was cut by 2 bases, the J end by 0 bases, with 10 bases between. Germline CDR1 is GTSNPN and CDR2 is SVGIG (reference sequence). CDR3 length: 14 residues. A multiplex PCR was run with 60 Vbeta primers and 13 Jbeta primers. The method was immunoSEQ multiplex PCR; TCRdb's version includes in-frame clones alone and lacks a portion of them. The sample has around 220,000 clones; under 80% are singletons. This receptor was identified in a woman aged 25-40 years in good health and CMV-seronegative. Specimen: PBMCs. The chain has TRBV30 and TRBJ1-1, with D uncertain. CDR3 nucleotide sequence: TGTGCCTGGAGTTGGGGAGGGATGAACACTGAAGCTTTCTTT. Encoded protein: CAWSWGGMNTEAFF. Supplemented by reference TRBV30 and TRBJ1-1, the full variable domain reads SQTIHQWPATLVQPVGSPLSLECTVEGTSNPNLYWYRQAAGRGLQLLFYSVGIGQISSEVPQNLSASRPQDRQFILSSKKLLLSDSGFYLCAWSWGGMNTEAFFGQGTRLTVV.